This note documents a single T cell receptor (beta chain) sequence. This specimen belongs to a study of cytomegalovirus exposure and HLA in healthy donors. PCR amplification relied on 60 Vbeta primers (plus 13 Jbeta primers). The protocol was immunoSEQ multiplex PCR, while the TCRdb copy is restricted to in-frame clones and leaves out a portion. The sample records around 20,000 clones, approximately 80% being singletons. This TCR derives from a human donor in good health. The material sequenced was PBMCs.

CDR3 nucleotides: TGTGCCAGCGCTGCGCGGGGTGGCAATCAGCCCCAGCATTTT. It codes for CASAARGGNQPQHF. The chain is built from TRBV2 and TRBJ1-5; D uncertain. The CDR3 is 14 residues long. CDR1 SNHLY and CDR2 FYNNEI come from the germline V gene. V was clipped by 8 bases and J by 2 bases, with 13 bases between them.